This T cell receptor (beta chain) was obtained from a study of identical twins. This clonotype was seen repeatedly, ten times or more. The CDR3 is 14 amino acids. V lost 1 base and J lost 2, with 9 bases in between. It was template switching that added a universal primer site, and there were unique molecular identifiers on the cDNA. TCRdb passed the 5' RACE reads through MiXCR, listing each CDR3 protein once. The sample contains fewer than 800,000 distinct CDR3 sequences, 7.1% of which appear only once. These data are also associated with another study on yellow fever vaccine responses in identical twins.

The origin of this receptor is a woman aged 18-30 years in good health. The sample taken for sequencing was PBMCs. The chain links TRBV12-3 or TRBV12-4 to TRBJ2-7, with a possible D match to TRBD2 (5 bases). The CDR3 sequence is CASSLGQRTYEQYF. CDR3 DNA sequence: TGTGCCAGCAGTTTAGGCCAGCGGACCTACGAGCAGTACTTC.